These T cell receptor beta chains were read from a single sample in a study of STAT5B mutations in CD4+ large granular lymphocyte leukemia. Sequenced by immunoSEQ multiplex PCR; TCRdb stores in-frame clones only, minus some. The sample lists just over 40,000 clones, 84% occurring once. The specimen sequenced was CD4+ T cells from blood buffy coats. The source is a human donor in good health. The CDR3 runs from the conserved cysteine through the conserved F or W.

v_gene: TRBV10-3; j_gene: TRBJ1-2; CDR3aa: CAISESVSLGGTVGYTF
v_gene: TRBV5-4; j_gene: TRBJ1-4; CDR3aa: CASSPDRLTNEKLFF
v_gene: TRBV9; j_gene: TRBJ2-3; CDR3aa: CASSVFENQGPQYF
v_gene: TRBV5-4; j_gene: TRBJ2-1; CDR3aa: CASSPKGLTNTYNEQFF
v_gene: TRBV27; j_gene: TRBJ2-7; CDR3aa: CASSSSSASSYEQYF
v_gene: TRBV7-6; j_gene: TRBJ2-5; CDR3aa: CASSLTATRMETQYF
v_gene: TRBV10-3; j_gene: TRBJ2-7; CDR3aa: CAISEENRGDPYEQYF
v_gene: TRBV7-9; j_gene: TRBJ2-7; CDR3aa: CASSLDSFPGGRLYEQYF
v_gene: TRBV9; j_gene: TRBJ1-4; CDR3aa: CASSTLGESTNEKLFF
v_gene: TRBV27; j_gene: TRBJ1-4; CDR3aa: CASSLSGVTNEKLFF
v_gene: TRBV2; j_gene: TRBJ2-1; CDR3aa: CASSELQGWAYNEQFF
v_gene: TRBV18; j_gene: TRBJ1-6; CDR3aa: CASSPQGFNSLLHF
v_gene: TRBV9; j_gene: TRBJ2-1; CDR3aa: CASSVLGETGNEQFF
v_gene: TRBV4-2; j_gene: TRBJ2-3; CDR3aa: CASSQEGSRTDTQYF
v_gene: TRBV5-1; j_gene: TRBJ1-5; CDR3aa: CASSLVPGSNQPQHF
v_gene: TRBV7-6; j_gene: TRBJ2-6; CDR3aa: CASSVDSSGANVLTF